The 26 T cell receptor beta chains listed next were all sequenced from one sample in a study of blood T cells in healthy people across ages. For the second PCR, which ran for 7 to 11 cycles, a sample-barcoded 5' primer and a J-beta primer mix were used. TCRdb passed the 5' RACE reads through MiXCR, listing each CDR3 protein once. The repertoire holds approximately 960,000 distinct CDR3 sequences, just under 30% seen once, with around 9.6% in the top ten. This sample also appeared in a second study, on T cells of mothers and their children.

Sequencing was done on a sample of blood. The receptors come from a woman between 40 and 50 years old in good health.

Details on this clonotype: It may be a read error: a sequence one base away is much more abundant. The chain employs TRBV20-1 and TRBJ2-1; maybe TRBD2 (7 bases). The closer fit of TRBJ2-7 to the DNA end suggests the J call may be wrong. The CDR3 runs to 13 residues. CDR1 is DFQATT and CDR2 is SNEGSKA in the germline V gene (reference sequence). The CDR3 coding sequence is TGCAGTGGGGGGGGCAGGTCCTACAATGAGCAGTACTTC. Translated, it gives CSGGGRSYNEQYF.

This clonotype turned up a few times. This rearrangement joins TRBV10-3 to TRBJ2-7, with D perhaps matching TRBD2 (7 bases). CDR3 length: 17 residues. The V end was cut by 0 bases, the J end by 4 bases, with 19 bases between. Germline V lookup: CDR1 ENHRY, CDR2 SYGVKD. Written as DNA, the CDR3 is TGTGCCATCAGTGAGTCGGCGGGGGACAAGGTTTTTTACGAGCAGTACTTC. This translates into CAISESAGDKVFYEQYF.

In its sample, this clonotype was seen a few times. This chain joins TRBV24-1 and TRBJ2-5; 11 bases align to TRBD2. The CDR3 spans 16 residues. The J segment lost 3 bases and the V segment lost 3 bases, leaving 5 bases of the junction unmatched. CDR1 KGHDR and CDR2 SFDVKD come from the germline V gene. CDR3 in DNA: TGTGCCACCAGTGATCCGGGGACTAGCGGTAAAGAGACCCAGTACTTC. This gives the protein CATSDPGTSGKETQYF.

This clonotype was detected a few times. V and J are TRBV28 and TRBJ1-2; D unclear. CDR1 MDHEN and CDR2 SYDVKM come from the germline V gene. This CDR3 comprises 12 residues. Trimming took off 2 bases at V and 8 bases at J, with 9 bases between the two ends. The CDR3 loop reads CASSLLSGGYTF. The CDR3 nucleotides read TGTGCCAGCAGTTTACTTTCAGGCGGCTACACCTTC.

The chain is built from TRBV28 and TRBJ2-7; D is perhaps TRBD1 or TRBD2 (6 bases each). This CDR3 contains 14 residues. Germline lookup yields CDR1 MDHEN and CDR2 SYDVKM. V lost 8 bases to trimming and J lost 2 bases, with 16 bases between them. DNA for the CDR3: TGTGCCAGCTCACCAATGGAGGGGGCCTACGAGCAGTACTTC. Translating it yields CASSPMEGAYEQYF. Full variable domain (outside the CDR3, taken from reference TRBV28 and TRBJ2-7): DVKVTQSSRYLVKRTGEKVFLECVQDMDHENMFWYRQDPGLGLRLIYFSYDVKMKEKGDIPEGYSVSREKKERFSLILESASTNQTSMYLCASSPMEGAYEQYFGPGTRLTVT.

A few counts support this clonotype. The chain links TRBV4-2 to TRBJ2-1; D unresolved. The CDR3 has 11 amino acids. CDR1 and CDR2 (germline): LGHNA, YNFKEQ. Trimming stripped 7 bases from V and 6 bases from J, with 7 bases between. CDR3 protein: CASKSFNEQFF. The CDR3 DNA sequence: TGTGCCAGCAAAAGTTTCAATGAGCAGTTCTTC.

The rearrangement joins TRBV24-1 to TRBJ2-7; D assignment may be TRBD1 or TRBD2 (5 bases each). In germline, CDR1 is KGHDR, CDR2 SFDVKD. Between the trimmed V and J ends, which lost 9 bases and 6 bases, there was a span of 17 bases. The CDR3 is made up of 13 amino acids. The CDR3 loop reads CATFFPGPSEQYF. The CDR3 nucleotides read TGTGCCACCTTTTTCCCGGGACCCAGCGAGCAGTACTTC.

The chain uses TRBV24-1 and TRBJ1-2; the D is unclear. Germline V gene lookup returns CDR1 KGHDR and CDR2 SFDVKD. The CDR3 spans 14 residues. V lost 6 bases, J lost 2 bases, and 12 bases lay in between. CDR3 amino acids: CATSYNSMNYGYTF. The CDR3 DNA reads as TGTGCCACCAGTTACAACTCCATGAACTATGGCTACACCTTC.

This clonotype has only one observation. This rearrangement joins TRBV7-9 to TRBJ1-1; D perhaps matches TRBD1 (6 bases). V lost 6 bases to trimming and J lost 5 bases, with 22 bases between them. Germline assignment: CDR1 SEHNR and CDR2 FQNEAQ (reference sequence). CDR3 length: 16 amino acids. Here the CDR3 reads CASSHPRLAGVTEAFF. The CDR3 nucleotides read TGTGCCAGCAGTCATCCCCGTTTGGCAGGGGTTACTGAAGCTTTCTTT.

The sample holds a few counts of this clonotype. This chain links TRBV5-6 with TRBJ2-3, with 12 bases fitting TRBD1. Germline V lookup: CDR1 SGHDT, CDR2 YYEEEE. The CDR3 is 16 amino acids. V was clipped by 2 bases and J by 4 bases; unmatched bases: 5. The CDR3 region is CASSFAGTGGADTQYF. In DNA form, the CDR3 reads TGTGCCAGCAGCTTCGCCGGGACAGGGGGCGCAGATACGCAGTATTTT.

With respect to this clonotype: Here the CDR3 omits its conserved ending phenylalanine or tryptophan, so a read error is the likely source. The CDR3 protein is CASSQLEELFL. For the CDR3, the DNA is TGTGCCAGCAGTCAACTTGAAGAACTGTTTTTG. The J gene is TRBJ1-4, the V gene TRBV28; D is undetermined. The CDR3 runs to 11 residues. Germline V gives CDR1 MDHEN, CDR2 SYDVKM.

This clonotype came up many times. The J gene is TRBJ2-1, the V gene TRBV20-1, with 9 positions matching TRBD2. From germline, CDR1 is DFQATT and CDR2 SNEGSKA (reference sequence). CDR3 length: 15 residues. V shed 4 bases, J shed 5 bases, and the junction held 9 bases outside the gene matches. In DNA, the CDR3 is TGCAGTGCTACCCTAGCGGGACTTCCCAACAATGAGCAGTTCTTC. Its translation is CSATLAGLPNNEQFF.

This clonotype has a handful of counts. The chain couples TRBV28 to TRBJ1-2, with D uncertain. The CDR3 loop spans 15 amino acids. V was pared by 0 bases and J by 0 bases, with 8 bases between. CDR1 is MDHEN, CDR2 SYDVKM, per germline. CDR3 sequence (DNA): TGTGCCAGCAGTTTATGGGGGAAGGCTAACTATGGCTACACCTTC. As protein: CASSLWGKANYGYTF.

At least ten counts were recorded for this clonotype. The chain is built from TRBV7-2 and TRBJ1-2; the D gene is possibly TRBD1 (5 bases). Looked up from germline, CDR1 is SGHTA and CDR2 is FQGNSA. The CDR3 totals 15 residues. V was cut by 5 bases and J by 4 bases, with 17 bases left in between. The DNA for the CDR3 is TGTGCCAGCAGCCCTGGGCGGGGCCGGGGCTATGGCTACACCTTC. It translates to CASSPGRGRGYGYTF.

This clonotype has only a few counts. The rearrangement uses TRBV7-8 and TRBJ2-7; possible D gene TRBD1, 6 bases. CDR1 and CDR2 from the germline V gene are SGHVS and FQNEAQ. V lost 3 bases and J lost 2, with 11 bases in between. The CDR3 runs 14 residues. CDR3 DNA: TGTGCCAGCAGCTTCAAGGACAGCACCTACGAGCAGTACTTC. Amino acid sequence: CASSFKDSTYEQYF.

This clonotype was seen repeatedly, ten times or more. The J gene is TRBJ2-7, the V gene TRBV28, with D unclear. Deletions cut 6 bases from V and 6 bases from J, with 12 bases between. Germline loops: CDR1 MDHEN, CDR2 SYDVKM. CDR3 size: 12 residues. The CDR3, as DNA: TGTGCCAGCAGCTTAGTTGGAGCCGAGCAGTACTTC. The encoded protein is CASSLVGAEQYF.

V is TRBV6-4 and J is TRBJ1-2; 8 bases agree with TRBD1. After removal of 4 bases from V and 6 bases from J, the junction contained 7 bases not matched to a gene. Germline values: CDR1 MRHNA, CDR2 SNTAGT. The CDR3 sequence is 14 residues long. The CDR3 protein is CASSGDRGRDGYTF. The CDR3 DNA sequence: TGTGCCAGCAGTGGCGACAGGGGACGGGATGGCTACACCTTC.

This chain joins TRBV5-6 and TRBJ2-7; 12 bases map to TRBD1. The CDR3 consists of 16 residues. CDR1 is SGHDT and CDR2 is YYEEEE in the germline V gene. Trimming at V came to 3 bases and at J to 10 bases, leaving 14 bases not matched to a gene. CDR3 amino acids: CASSSTGTGGSGQQYF. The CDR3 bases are TGTGCCAGCAGCTCAACCGGGACAGGGGGCTCCGGGCAACAGTACTTC.

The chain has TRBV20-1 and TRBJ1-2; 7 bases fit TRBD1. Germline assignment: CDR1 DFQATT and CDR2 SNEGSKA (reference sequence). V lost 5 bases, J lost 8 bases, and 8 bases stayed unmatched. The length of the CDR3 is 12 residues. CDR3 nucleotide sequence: TGCAGTGCTCGGGAGGGGGCTATGGGCTACACCTTC. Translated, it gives CSAREGAMGYTF.

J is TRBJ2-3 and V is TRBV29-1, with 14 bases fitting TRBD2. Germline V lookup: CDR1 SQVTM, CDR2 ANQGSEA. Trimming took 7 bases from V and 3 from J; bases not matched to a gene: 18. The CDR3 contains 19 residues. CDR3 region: CSASRLTSGGAGVTDTQYF. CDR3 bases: TGCAGCGCCTCAAGATTGACTAGCGGGGGGGCCGGGGTGACAGATACGCAGTATTTT.

The CDR3 sequence: CASSQERGSDNEQYF. In nucleotides, the CDR3 is TGTGCCAGCAGCCAAGAGCGAGGTTCCGACAATGAGCAGTACTTC. This rearrangement joins TRBV3-1 to TRBJ2-1; unclear D gene. The J call is uncertain, as TRBJ2-7 better fits the DNA end. Germline CDR1 is LGHDT and CDR2 is YNNKEL (reference sequence). This CDR3 is 15 amino acids long.

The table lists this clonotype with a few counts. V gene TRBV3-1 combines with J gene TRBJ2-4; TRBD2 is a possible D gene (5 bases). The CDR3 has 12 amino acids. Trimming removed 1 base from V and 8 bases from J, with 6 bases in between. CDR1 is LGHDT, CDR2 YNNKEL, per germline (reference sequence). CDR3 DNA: TGTGCCAGCAGCCAAGTGGAGGACATTCAGTACTTC. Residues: CASSQVEDIQYF.

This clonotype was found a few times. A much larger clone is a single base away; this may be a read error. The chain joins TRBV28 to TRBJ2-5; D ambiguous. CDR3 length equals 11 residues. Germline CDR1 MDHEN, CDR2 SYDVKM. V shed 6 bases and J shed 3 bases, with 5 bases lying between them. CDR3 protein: CASRAEETQYF. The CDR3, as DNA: TGTGCCAGCAGGGCAGAAGAGACCCAGTACTTC.

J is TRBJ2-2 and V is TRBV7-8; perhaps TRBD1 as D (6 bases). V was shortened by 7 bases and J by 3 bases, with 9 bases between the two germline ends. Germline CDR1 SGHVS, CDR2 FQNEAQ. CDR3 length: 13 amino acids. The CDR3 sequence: CASIEGDTGELFF. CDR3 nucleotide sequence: TGTGCCAGCATCGAGGGGGACACCGGGGAGCTGTTTTTT.

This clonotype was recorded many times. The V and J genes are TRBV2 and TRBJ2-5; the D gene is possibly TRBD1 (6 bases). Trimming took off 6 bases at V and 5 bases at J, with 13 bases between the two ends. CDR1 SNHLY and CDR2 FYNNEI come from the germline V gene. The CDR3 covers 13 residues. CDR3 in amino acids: CASRARRGETQYF. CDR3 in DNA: TGTGCCAGCAGAGCTCGAAGGGGGGAGACCCAGTACTTC.

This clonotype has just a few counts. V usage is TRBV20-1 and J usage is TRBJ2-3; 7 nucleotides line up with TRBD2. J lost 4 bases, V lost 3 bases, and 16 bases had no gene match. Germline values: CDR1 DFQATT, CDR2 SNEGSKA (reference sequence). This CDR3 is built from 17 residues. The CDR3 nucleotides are TGCAGTGCTAGGAACTCTCTTCCGGGGGGAGTAGCAGATACGCAGTATTTT. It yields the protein CSARNSLPGGVADTQYF.